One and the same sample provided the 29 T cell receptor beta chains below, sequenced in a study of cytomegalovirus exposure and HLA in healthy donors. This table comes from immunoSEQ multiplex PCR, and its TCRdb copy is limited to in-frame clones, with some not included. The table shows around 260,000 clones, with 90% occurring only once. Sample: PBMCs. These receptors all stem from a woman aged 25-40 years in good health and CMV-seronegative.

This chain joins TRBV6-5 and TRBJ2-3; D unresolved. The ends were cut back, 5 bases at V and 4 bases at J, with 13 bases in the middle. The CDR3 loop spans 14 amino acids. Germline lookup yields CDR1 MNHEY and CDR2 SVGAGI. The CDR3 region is CASSADLVSDTQYF. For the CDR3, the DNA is TGTGCCAGCAGTGCCGACTTAGTGTCAGATACGCAGTATTTT.

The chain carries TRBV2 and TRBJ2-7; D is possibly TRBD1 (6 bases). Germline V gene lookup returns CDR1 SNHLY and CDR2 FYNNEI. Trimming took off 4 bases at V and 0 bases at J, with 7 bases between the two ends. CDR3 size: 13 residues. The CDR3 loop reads CASSGDTSYEQYF. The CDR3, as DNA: TGTGCCAGCAGTGGGGACACCTCCTACGAGCAGTACTTC.

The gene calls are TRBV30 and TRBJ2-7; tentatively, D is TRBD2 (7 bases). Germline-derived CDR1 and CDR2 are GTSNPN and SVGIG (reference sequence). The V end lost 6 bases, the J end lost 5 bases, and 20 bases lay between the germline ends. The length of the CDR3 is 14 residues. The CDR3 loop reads CACPRGGVVNEQYF. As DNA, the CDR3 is TGTGCCTGCCCGAGAGGGGGGGTCGTCAACGAGCAGTACTTC.

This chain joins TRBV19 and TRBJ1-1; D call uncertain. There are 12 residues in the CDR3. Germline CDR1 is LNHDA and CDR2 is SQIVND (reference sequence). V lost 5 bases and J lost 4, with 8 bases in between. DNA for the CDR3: TGTGCCAGTAGTGCGAGTGGCACTGAAGCTTTCTTT. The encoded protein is CASSASGTEAFF.

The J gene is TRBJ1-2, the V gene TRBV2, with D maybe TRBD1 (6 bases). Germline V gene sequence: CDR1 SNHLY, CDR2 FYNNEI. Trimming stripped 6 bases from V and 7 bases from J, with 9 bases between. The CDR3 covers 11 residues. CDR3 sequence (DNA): TGTGCCAGCAGGGAACAGGGTGGCTACACCTTC. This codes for CASREQGGYTF.

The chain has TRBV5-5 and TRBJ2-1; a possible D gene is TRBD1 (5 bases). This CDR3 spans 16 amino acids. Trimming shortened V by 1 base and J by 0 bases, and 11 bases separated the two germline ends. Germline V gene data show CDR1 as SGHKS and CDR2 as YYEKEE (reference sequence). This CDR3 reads CASSLYYRSSYNEQFF. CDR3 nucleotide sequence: TGTGCCAGCAGCTTGTATTACAGGAGCTCCTACAATGAGCAGTTCTTC.

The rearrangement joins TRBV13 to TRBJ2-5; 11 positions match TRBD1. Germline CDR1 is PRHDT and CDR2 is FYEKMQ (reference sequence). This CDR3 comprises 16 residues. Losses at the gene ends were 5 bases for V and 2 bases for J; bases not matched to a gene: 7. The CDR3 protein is CASSPGQGALQETQYF. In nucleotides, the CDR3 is TGTGCCAGCAGCCCTGGACAGGGGGCTTTACAAGAGACCCAGTACTTC.

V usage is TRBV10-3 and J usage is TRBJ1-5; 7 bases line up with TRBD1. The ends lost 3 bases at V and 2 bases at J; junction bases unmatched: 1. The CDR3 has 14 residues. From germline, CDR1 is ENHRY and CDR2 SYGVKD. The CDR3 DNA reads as TGTGCCATCAGTGATCAGGGGGGCAATCAGCCCCAGCATTTT. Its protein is CAISDQGGNQPQHF.

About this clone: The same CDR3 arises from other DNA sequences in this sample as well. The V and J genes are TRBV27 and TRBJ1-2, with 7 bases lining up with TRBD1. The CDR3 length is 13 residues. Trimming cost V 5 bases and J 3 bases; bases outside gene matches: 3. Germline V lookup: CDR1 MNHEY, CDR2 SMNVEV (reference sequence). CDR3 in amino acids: CASSPGTDYGYTF. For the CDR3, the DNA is TGTGCCAGCAGTCCCGGGACAGACTATGGCTACACCTTC.

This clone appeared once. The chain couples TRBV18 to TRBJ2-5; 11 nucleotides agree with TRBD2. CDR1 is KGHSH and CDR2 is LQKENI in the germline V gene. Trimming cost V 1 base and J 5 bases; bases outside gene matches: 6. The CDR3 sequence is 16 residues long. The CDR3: CASSPLTSGSYETQYF. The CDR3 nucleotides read TGTGCCAGCTCACCACTCACTAGCGGGAGTTATGAGACCCAGTACTTC.

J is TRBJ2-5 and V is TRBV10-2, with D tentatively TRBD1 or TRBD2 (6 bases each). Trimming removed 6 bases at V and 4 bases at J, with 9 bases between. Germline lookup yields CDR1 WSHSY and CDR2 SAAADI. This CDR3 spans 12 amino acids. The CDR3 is CASRGGGETQYF. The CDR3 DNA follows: TGCGCCAGCAGAGGAGGGGGAGAGACCCAGTACTTC.

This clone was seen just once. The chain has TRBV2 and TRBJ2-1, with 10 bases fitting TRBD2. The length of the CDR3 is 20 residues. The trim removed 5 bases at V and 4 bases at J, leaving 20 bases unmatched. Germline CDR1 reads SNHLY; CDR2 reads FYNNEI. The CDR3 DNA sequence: TGTGCCAGCAGTATACTTTGGGGTGTGGCTAGCGGGAGCCTTTACAATGAGCAGTTCTTC. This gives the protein CASSILWGVASGSLYNEQFF.

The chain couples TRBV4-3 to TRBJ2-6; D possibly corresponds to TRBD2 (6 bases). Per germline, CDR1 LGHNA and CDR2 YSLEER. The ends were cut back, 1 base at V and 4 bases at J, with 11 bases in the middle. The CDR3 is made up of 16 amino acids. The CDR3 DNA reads TGCGCCAGCAGCCAAGTCACGGGGGTCGGGGCCAACGTCCTGACTTTC. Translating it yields CASSQVTGVGANVLTF.

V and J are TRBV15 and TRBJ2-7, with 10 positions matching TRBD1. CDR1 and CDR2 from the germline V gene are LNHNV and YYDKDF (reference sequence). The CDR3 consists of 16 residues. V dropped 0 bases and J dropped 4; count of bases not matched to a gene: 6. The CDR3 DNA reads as TGTGCCACCAGCAGAGATAGGGGACAGGGGCATTACGAGCAGTACTTC. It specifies CATSRDRGQGHYEQYF.

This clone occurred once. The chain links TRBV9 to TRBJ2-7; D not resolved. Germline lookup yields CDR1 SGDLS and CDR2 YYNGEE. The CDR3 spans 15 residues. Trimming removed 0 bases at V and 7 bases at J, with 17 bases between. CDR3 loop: CASSVESYLLAEQYF. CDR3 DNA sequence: TGTGCCAGCAGCGTAGAGAGCTACCTACTGGCGGAGCAGTACTTC.

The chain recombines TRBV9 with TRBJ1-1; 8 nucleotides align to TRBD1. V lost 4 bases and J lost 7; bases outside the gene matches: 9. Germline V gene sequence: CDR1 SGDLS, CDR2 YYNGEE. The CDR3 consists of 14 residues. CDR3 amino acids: CASSTVTGTGEAFF. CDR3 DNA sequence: TGTGCCAGCAGCACGGTAACCGGGACAGGTGAAGCTTTCTTT.

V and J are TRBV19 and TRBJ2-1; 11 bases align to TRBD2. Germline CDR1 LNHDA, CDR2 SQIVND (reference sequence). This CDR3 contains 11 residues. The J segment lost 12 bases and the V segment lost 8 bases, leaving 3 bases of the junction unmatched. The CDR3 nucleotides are TGTGCCAGTGGCACTAGCGGGAGGCAGTTCTTC. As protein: CASGTSGRQFF. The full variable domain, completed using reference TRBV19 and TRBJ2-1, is DGGITQSPKYLFRKEGQNVTLSCEQNLNHDAMYWYRQDPGQGLRLIYYSQIVNDFQKGDIAEGYSVSREKKESFPLTVTSAQKNPTAFYLCASGTSGRQFFGPGTRLTVL.

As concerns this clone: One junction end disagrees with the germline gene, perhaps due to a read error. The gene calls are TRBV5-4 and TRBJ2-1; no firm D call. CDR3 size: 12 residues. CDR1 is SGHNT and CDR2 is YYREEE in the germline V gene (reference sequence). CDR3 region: CTSSLDARMQFF. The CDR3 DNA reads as TGTACCAGCAGCTTGGATGCTCGAATGCAGTTCTTC.

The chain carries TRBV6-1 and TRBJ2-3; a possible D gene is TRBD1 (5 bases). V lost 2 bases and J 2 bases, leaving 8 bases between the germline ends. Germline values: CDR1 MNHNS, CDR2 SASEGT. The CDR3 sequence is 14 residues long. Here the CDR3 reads CASSEQGPTDTQYF. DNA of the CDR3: TGTGCCAGCAGTGAACAGGGTCCCACAGATACGCAGTATTTT.

The CDR3 DNA reads as TGTGCCAGCAGCTTATCGACAGGGTACACAGATACGCAGTATTTT. Its protein is CASSLSTGYTDTQYF. The chain combines TRBV7-9 with TRBJ2-3, with TRBD1 identical over 7 bases. CDR1 and CDR2 (germline): SEHNR, FQNEAQ (reference sequence). The trim removed 2 bases at V and 2 bases at J, leaving 4 bases unmatched. CDR3 length: 15 amino acids.

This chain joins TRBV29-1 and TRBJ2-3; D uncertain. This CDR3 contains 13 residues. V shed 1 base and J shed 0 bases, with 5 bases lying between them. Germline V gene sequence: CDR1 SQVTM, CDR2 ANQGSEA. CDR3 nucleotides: TGCAGCGTTGAAGTGATCAGCACAGATACGCAGTATTTT. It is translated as CSVEVISTDTQYF.

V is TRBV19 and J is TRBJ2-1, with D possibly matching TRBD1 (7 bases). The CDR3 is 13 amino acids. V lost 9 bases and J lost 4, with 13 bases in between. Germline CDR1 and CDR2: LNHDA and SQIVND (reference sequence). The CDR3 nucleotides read TGTGCCAGCGATGCAGGGGGGTACAATGAGCAGTTCTTC. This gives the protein CASDAGGYNEQFF.

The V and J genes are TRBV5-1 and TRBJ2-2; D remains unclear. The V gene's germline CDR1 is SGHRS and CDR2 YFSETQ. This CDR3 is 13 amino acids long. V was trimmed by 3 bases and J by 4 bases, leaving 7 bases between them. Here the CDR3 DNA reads TGCGCCAGCAGCTCCCTGGGCACCGGGGAGCTGTTTTTT. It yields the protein CASSSLGTGELFF.

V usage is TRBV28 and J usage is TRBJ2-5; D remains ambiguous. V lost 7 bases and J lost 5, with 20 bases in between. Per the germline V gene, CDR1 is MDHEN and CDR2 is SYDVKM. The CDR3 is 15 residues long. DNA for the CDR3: TGTGCCAGCACCACCCAGAACCCTCTTTGGGAGACCCAGTACTTC. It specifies CASTTQNPLWETQYF.

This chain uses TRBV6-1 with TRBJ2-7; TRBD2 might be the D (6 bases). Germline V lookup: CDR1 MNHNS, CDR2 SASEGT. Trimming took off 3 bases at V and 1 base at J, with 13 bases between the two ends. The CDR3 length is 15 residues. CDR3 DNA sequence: TGTGCCAGCAGTGATGGGGGAGGTGAGTCCTACGAGCAGTACTTC. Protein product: CASSDGGGESYEQYF.

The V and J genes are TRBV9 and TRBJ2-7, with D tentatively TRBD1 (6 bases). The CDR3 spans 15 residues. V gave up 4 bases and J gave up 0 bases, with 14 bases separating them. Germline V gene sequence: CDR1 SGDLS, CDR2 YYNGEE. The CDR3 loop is CASSFLDSSSYEQYF. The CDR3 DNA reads TGTGCCAGCAGCTTCTTGGACAGCTCCTCCTACGAGCAGTACTTC.

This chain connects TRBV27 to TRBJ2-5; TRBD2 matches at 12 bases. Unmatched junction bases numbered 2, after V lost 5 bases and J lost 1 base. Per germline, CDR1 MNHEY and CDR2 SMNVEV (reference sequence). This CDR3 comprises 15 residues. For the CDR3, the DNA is TGTGCCAGCAGTCTAGCGGGAGGGCGCCAAGAGACCCAGTACTTC. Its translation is CASSLAGGRQETQYF.

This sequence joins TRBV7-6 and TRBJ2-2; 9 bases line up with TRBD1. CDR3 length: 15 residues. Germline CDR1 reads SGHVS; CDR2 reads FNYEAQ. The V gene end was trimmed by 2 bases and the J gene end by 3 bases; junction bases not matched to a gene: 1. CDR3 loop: CASSLRQGDTGELFF. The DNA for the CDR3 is TGTGCCAGCAGCTTAAGACAGGGGGACACCGGGGAGCTGTTTTTT. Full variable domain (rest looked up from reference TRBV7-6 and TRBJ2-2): GAGVSQSPRYKVTKRGQDVALRCDPISGHVSLYWYRQALGQGPEFLTYFNYEAQQDKSGLPNDRFSAERPEGSISTLTIQRTEQRDSAMYRCASSLRQGDTGELFFGEGSRLTVL.

Written as DNA, the CDR3 is TGTGCCAGCACTACAGGGGGCACTGAAGCTTTCTTT. It translates to CASTTGGTEAFF. The V gene is TRBV28, the J gene TRBJ1-1; TRBD1 aligns across 8 bases. This CDR3 is built from 12 residues. Germline trimming cut 7 bases from V and 4 bases from J; bases unmatched to any gene: 2. CDR1 is MDHEN, CDR2 SYDVKM, per germline.